This TCR beta chain was profiled in a study of shared clonotypes between healthy human individuals. Trimming removed 0 bases from V and 5 bases from J, with 15 bases in between. Germline-derived CDR1 and CDR2 are SGHRS and YFSETQ. CDR3 size: 15 residues. The data were produced by immunoSEQ multiplex PCR, yet TCRdb's version contains in-frame clones alone and is incomplete. Among 2 million to 2.5 million clones listed, 95% were seen once. The V call is TRBV5-1, the J call TRBJ2-7; D call uncertain. The sequencing sample was made of naive CD4+ T cells sorted from blood. Subset here: CD45RA+ positively selected. The clonotype comes from a man younger than 35 in good health. CDR3 loop: CASSLASTGTDEQYF. The DNA of the CDR3 is TGCGCCAGCAGCTTGGCGTCTACGGGTACGGACGAGCAGTACTTC.